This note documents a single T cell receptor beta chain sequence. This clone has only one observation. The antigen it recognizes is unknown. No base qualities exist here, and no much larger clone lies one base off it. This sample is part of a study of T cell changes during pregnancy in multiple sclerosis (dated by TCRdb to 2018 to 2020). Describing the broader study: In women with multiple sclerosis, the researchers looked at how the T cell repertoire shifted as pregnancy progressed.

Compared with germline, V lacks 3 bases and J lacks 2 bases; bases without a gene match: 6. From the cysteine through the phenylalanine, the CDR3 covers 15 amino acids. The read is trimmed to its CDR3 DNA, 45 bases read in frame from base 1. For CDR1 and CDR2, the germline V gene lists MGHRA and YSYEKL. Libraries were made using the immunoSEQ multiplex PCR assay. TCRdb provides this immuneACCESS table in a form limited to in-frame rearrangements. Some clones are lacking; in checked studies, under half of them reflect an unresolved V gene, and why the rest are absent is not known. The sample includes tens of thousands of clones, with 89% observed a single time. 1.8% of the sample comes from the top ten.

Rearrangement joined TRBV4-1 to TRBJ1-1; the junction holds 7 bases that match TRBD1. The origin of this receptor is a female donor with multiple sclerosis, enrolled in a pregnancy study. The specimen was peripheral blood, collected after pregnancy. The encoded CDR3 is CASSHLRGDNTEAFF. The DNA reads TGCGCCAGCAGCCATCTCAGGGGGGATAACACTGAAGCTTTCTTT.